This T cell receptor beta chain was recovered during a study of CD8 T cells in Susac syndrome. Study-level points and caveats: In its TCR sequencing and HLA analysis, the study acknowledged that the number of individuals was relatively small. Clonal expansion of Susac CD8+ cells peaked in TEMRA cells, and it also peaked in active patients.

Random hexamers were used to reverse transcribe an amount of about 0.45 to 1 ug RNA. TCRdb re-called the immunoSEQ multiplex PCR reads with MiXCR, one entry per CDR3 protein. The sample consists of around 150,000 distinct CDR3 sequences, 85% to 95% of them appearing once. From blood CD8+ and CD4+ T cells, the TCR beta chain was sequenced. Purification of the CD8+ and CD4+ T cells relied on negative isolation, and TEMRA cells underwent FACS enrichment. Concerning this clonotype itself: Its antigen is not known.

The germline gives CDR1 DFQATT, CDR2 SNEGSKA (reference sequence). This CDR3 spans 12 amino acids. The V gene lost 5 bases and the J gene lost 4 bases, with 10 bases spanning the gap. The source material was CD8+ T cells from PBMCs. The TCR sequence derives from a human donor with Susac syndrome. The chain has TRBV20-1 and TRBJ2-3; D is possibly TRBD2 (5 bases). CDR3 residues: CSAPGLPDTQYF. The CDR3 nucleotides read TGCAGTGCTCCTGGACTGCCAGATACGCAGTATTTT.